Following are 27 T cell receptor beta chains from one sample sequenced in a study of human T cells and chemical hapten exposure. The time point is: patch test 2, 6 weeks after DPC sensitization. Indicated treatment: therapeutic diphenylcyclopropenone sensitization with weekly scalp DPC. TCRdb re-analysed the RACE reads in MiXCR, keeping a single row per CDR3 protein. Among 120,000 to 150,000 distinct CDR3 sequences listed, 12% were seen once. Source: whole blood, taken in connection with sensitization to the hapten diphenylcyclopropenone (DPC). Every receptor here comes from a woman between 50 and 59 years old with alopecia areata. Some clones in this sample may be carry-over from other donors' samples.

The chain uses TRBV3-1 and TRBJ2-2; maybe TRBD2 (6 bases). The germline V gene has CDR1 LGHDT and CDR2 YNNKEL (reference sequence). V lost 8 bases to trimming and J lost 3 bases, with 16 bases between them. The CDR3 loop spans 15 amino acids. The chain's CDR3 is CASQEGGRDTGELFF. DNA of the CDR3: TGTGCCAGCCAGGAAGGAGGGAGAGACACCGGGGAGCTGTTTTTT.

This sequence joins TRBV11-2 and TRBJ2-7; 7 bases are shared with TRBD2. CDR3 length: 14 amino acids. The V and J ends lost 1 base and 6 bases, in that order; junction bases with no gene match: 6. Germline-derived CDR1 and CDR2 are SGHAT and FQNNGV. The CDR3 DNA reads as TGTGCCAGCAGCTTAGGGGGAGGGAGGCGCGAGCAGTACTTC. Its translation is CASSLGGGRREQYF.

This clonotype was seen only a few times. J is TRBJ1-1 and V is TRBV5-4, with D possibly matching TRBD1 (5 bases). CDR1 is SGHNT, CDR2 YYREEE, per germline (reference sequence). The CDR3 length is 16 residues. The V end lost 5 bases, the J end lost 1 base, and 18 bases lay between the germline ends. For the CDR3, the DNA is TGTGCCAGCAGTCCTGAAGGGGTACAGACGAACACTGAAGCTTTCTTT. Translating gives CASSPEGVQTNTEAFF.

The sample holds a few counts of this clonotype. The J gene is TRBJ1-6, the V gene TRBV30; TRBD1 aligns across 8 bases. CDR1 GTSNPN and CDR2 SVGIG come from the germline V gene (reference sequence). This CDR3 contains 15 residues. After removal of 1 base from V and 7 bases from J, the junction contained 6 bases not matched to a gene. CDR3 protein: CAWSDRGLGNSPLHF. The CDR3 DNA sequence: TGTGCCTGGAGTGACAGGGGGTTGGGAAATTCACCCCTCCACTTT.

V is TRBV7-2 and J is TRBJ1-1, with D possibly being TRBD1 (6 bases). The CDR3 extends over 16 amino acids. V lost 1 base to trimming and J lost 4 bases, with 16 bases between them. In germline, CDR1 is SGHTA, CDR2 FQGNSA. CDR3 sequence reads: CASSLVGGAKATEAFF. In nucleotides, the CDR3 is TGTGCCAGCAGCTTAGTGGGGGGGGCGAAGGCCACTGAAGCTTTCTTT. The variable domain in full, with the rest retrieved from reference TRBV7-2 and TRBJ1-1, is GAGVSQSPSNKVTEKGKDVELRCDPISGHTALYWYRQSLGQGLEFLIYFQGNSAPDKSGLPSDRFSAERTGGSVSTLTIQRTQQEDSAVYLCASSLVGGAKATEAFFGQGTRLTVV.

This clonotype was found many times. This chain joins TRBV2 and TRBJ2-1, with D possibly being TRBD1 (7 bases). This CDR3 spans 15 amino acids. The V and J ends lost 6 bases and 0 bases respectively, with 12 bases between them. Per the germline V gene, CDR1 is SNHLY and CDR2 is FYNNEI. CDR3 in amino acids: CASRGGQSSYNEQFF. In DNA form, the CDR3 reads TGTGCCAGCAGGGGGGGACAGAGCTCCTACAATGAGCAGTTCTTC. The full variable domain, in which reference TRBV2 and TRBJ2-1 provide the parts outside the CDR3, is EPEVTQTPSHQVTQMGQEVILRCVPISNHLYFYWYRQILGQKVEFLVSFYNNEISEKSEIFDDQFSVERPDGSNFTLKIRSTKLEDSAMYFCASRGGQSSYNEQFFGPGTRLTVL.

In its sample, this clonotype was seen a few times. V and J are TRBV7-2 and TRBJ1-2; 8 bases map to TRBD1. The CDR3 sequence is 16 residues long. The germline V gene has CDR1 SGHTA and CDR2 FQGNSA. With V trimmed by 5 bases and J by 4 bases, 12 bases remained unmatched. The CDR3 loop is CASSLYWTGPSYGYTF. The DNA of the CDR3 is TGTGCCAGCAGCCTCTACTGGACAGGGCCGAGCTATGGCTACACCTTC.

There are a few counts of this clonotype. The chain combines TRBV11-3 with TRBJ1-3; D is undetermined. Trimming removed 2 bases from V and 1 base from J, with 0 bases in between. Germline V lookup: CDR1 SGHNT, CDR2 YENEEA. CDR3 length: 12 amino acids. The CDR3 nucleotides are TGTGCCAGCAGCTTATCTGGAAACACCATATATTTT. Its protein product is CASSLSGNTIYF.

In regard to this clonotype: A clone one base away is much larger, so this may be a read error. The chain joins TRBV5-4 to TRBJ2-2; maybe TRBD2 (5 bases). This CDR3 spans 17 amino acids. V was trimmed by 4 bases and J by 9 bases, leaving 25 bases between them. From germline, CDR1 is SGHNT and CDR2 YYREEE (reference sequence). The chain's CDR3 is CASSPDLTSAGAWELFF. DNA for the CDR3: TGTGCCAGCAGCCCTGACCTTACTAGTGCAGGTGCCTGGGAGCTGTTTTTT.

V usage is TRBV5-1 and J usage is TRBJ2-3; D not resolved. Germline V gene data show CDR1 as SGHRS and CDR2 as YFSETQ. V lost 0 bases and J 3 bases, leaving 5 bases between the germline ends. This CDR3 region has 13 residues. The CDR3 DNA reads as TGCGCCAGCAGCTTGGCCCCTACAGATACGCAGTATTTT. It specifies CASSLAPTDTQYF.

This chain links TRBV14 with TRBJ2-7; no definite D call. Germline V lookup: CDR1 SGHDN, CDR2 FVKESK. V dropped 6 bases and J dropped 0 bases, with 9 bases sitting between them. This CDR3 has 13 residues. The CDR3 bases are TGTGCCAGCAGTCGGCCCCCCTCCTACGAGCAGTACTTC. It encodes CASSRPPSYEQYF. Complete variable domain (other parts from reference TRBV14 and TRBJ2-7): EAGVTQFPSHSVIEKGQTVTLRCDPISGHDNLYWYRRVMGKEIKFLLHFVKESKQDESGMPNNRFLAERTGGTYSTLKVQPAELEDSGVYFCASSRPPSYEQYFGPGTRLTVT.

The V call is TRBV7-9, the J call TRBJ1-3; the D is unclear. CDR1 is SEHNR and CDR2 is FQNEAQ in the germline V gene (reference sequence). This CDR3 has 14 amino acids. Trimming shortened V by 5 bases and J by 0 bases, and 8 bases separated the two germline ends. As DNA, the CDR3 is TGTGCCAGCAGCACCCTCCTCTCTGGAAACACCATATATTTT. It specifies CASSTLLSGNTIYF.

The rearrangement uses TRBV12-3 or TRBV12-4 and TRBJ2-5; 8 nucleotides align to TRBD1. V shed 5 bases, J shed 2 bases, and the junction held 4 bases outside the gene matches. The CDR3 sequence is 14 residues long. In DNA form, the CDR3 reads TGTGCCAGCAGTGATAGACAGGGGCAAGAGACCCAGTACTTC. Its protein product is CASSDRQGQETQYF.

This clonotype was counted a few times. V gene TRBV18 combines with J gene TRBJ1-4, with D possibly TRBD1 on 5 matching bases. The CDR3 is 18 amino acids. The V gene lost 1 base and the J gene lost 0 bases, with 15 bases spanning the gap. Germline loops: CDR1 KGHSH, CDR2 LQKENI. DNA for the CDR3: TGTGCCAGCTCACCACAACAAGACGGACAAGCAACTAATGAAAAACTGTTTTTT. Its protein is CASSPQQDGQATNEKLFF. Together with reference TRBV18 and TRBJ1-4, the CDR3 gives the full variable domain: NAGVMQNPRHLVRRRGQEARLRCSPMKGHSHVYWYRQLPEEGLKFMVYLQKENIIDESGMPKERFSAEFPKEGPSILRIQQVVRGDSAAYFCASSPQQDGQATNEKLFFGSGTQLSVL.

This clonotype was detected many times. The V and J genes are TRBV3-1 and TRBJ2-7; D possibly matches TRBD1 or TRBD2 (5 bases each). The V and J ends lost 2 bases and 4 bases respectively, with 18 bases between them. Germline V gene data show CDR1 as LGHDT and CDR2 as YNNKEL (reference sequence). This CDR3 is 16 amino acids long. For the CDR3, the DNA is TGTGCCAGCAGCCAAACCTCACCCAGGGAGCGGTACGAGCAGTACTTC. Its protein product is CASSQTSPRERYEQYF.

Notes on this clonotype: Because it lacks the conserved phenylalanine or tryptophan at the end, this CDR3 is likely a read error. The chain has TRBV7-9 and TRBJ2-1; TRBD2 agrees at 7 bases. The CDR3 sequence is 17 residues long. Germline CDR1 is SEHNR and CDR2 is FQNEAQ (reference sequence). V lost 2 bases and J lost 1; bases outside the gene matches: 8. The chain's CDR3 is CASSLLSYGGSYNEQFL. CDR3 sequence (DNA): TGTGCCAGCAGCTTACTTTCCTACGGGGGGTCCTACAATGAGCAGTTCTTG.

The chain recombines TRBV19 with TRBJ2-3; D unclear. The V gene's germline CDR1 is LNHDA and CDR2 SQIVND (reference sequence). The CDR3 extends over 14 amino acids. Trimming stripped 0 bases from V and 4 bases from J, with 8 bases between. CDR3 DNA: TGTGCCAGTAGTATAGATCGGTGGTCAGATACGCAGTATTTT. It yields the protein CASSIDRWSDTQYF. Together with reference TRBV19 and TRBJ2-3, the CDR3 gives the full variable domain: DGGITQSPKYLFRKEGQNVTLSCEQNLNHDAMYWYRQDPGQGLRLIYYSQIVNDFQKGDIAEGYSVSREKKESFPLTVTSAQKNPTAFYLCASSIDRWSDTQYFGPGTRLTVL.

This clonotype was counted at least ten times. The J gene is TRBJ2-7, the V gene TRBV7-3; D may be TRBD1 or TRBD2 (5 bases each). Trimming removed 4 bases from V and 6 bases from J, with 19 bases in between. The CDR3 contains 15 residues. Looked up from germline, CDR1 is SGHTA and CDR2 is FQGTGA. The CDR3, as DNA: TGTGCCAGCAGCTCTTCGGTTCTCCGGGGCGGCGAGCAGTACTTC. Translation: CASSSSVLRGGEQYF.

This clonotype has only a few counts. This chain links TRBV12-3 or TRBV12-4 with TRBJ2-1, with D perhaps TRBD1 (5 bases). Trimming removed 0 bases from V and 5 bases from J, with 8 bases in between. This CDR3 is built from 14 residues. CDR3 in amino acids: CASSLAGPHNEQFF. CDR3 nucleotide sequence: TGTGCCAGCAGTTTAGCGGGGCCTCACAATGAGCAGTTCTTC.

Many counts were recorded for this clonotype. This rearrangement joins TRBV3-1 to TRBJ2-1; 8 bases line up with TRBD2. From germline, CDR1 is LGHDT and CDR2 YNNKEL (reference sequence). V lost 4 bases and J lost 4; bases outside the gene matches: 3. CDR3 size: 14 residues. In DNA, the CDR3 is TGTGCCAGCAGCCGACCTAGCGGGTACAATGAGCAGTTCTTC. Translating gives CASSRPSGYNEQFF.

The table lists this clonotype with many counts. The chain is built from TRBV7-2 and TRBJ2-2, with 7 bases that match TRBD2. The CDR3 contains 16 residues. V was pared by 5 bases and J by 3 bases, with 9 bases of the junction left unmatched. Germline V CDR1 and CDR2: SGHTA, FQGNSA. The CDR3 here is CASSPLGGRHTGELFF. The CDR3 DNA sequence: TGTGCCAGCAGCCCCCTGGGGGGGAGGCACACCGGGGAGCTGTTTTTT.

The chain is built from TRBV5-1 and TRBJ1-1, with unresolved D. The CDR3 is 14 amino acids. CDR1 is SGHRS, CDR2 YFSETQ, per germline. Trimming took off 1 base at V and 1 base at J, with 8 bases between the two ends. As DNA, the CDR3 is TGCGCCAGCAGCTTGCTGGGCCCGAACACTGAAGCTTTCTTT. This codes for CASSLLGPNTEAFF.

At least ten counts were recorded for this clonotype. The J gene is TRBJ1-2, the V gene TRBV28; no reliable D call. With 2 bases removed from V and 4 bases from J, the gap between germline ends came to 11 bases. The CDR3 totals 14 residues. Germline CDR1 is MDHEN and CDR2 is SYDVKM. The CDR3 DNA sequence: TGTGCCAGCAGTTTAGAGGGTATGCTCTATGGCTACACCTTC. Residues: CASSLEGMLYGYTF.

This clonotype turned up a few times. The V call is TRBV29-1, the J call TRBJ2-3; D gene unclear. Germline loops: CDR1 SQVTM, CDR2 ANQGSEA. The V end was cut by 4 bases, the J end by 0 bases, with 8 bases between. The CDR3 covers 13 residues. In DNA, the CDR3 is TGCAGCGTTGGGAAGCGTAGCACAGATACGCAGTATTTT. Amino acids: CSVGKRSTDTQYF.

This clonotype appeared a few times. The rearrangement uses TRBV19 and TRBJ2-5, with a possible D match to TRBD2 (6 bases). Per germline, CDR1 LNHDA and CDR2 SQIVND (reference sequence). Trimming took 1 base from V and 6 from J, leaving 15 bases between them. The CDR3 contains 15 residues. CDR3 DNA sequence: TGTGCCAGTAGTATAGGGGGAGCGGGTTTGCAGACCCAGTACTTC. Translating gives CASSIGGAGLQTQYF.

This clonotype occurred a few times. This chain connects TRBV6-6 to TRBJ2-3; 9 bases line up with TRBD1. Per the germline V gene, CDR1 is MNHNY and CDR2 is SVGAGI (reference sequence). V gave up 6 bases and J gave up 10 bases; unmatched junction bases: 5. The CDR3 covers 12 residues. DNA of the CDR3: TGTGCCAGCAGCAGAGACAGGGGGGCGCAGTATTTT. It is translated as CASSRDRGAQYF.

This chain connects TRBV12-3 or TRBV12-4 to TRBJ1-1, with TRBD1 identical over 9 bases. V dropped 5 bases and J dropped 4; count of bases not matched to a gene: 8. The CDR3 loop spans 15 amino acids. The CDR3, as DNA: TGTGCCAGCAGTATCACAGGGGGCAGGAGCACTGAAGCTTTCTTT. Its translation: CASSITGGRSTEAFF.